This T cell receptor beta chain is drawn from a study of blood T cell repertoires in COVID-19. Across the whole study: The United States, Italy and Spain supplied acute and convalescent COVID-19 samples.

Clones were read by immunoSEQ multiplex PCR, and TCRdb kept only the in-frame ones, dropping some. This table holds 200,000 or so clones, 83% found once. Participants were aged about 18 to 89 years from more than 20 US areas. Clinical histories supplied by participants themselves formed the basis of cohort assignment. Within 2 weeks before study entry, exposed participants met a COVID-19 case. Concerning this clone itself: Other nucleotide sequences in the sample specify the same CDR3.

This TCR came from a woman aged 45-65 years who had been exposed to COVID-19. Input material: PBMCs or T cells enriched from blood (not recorded which).

CDR3 bases: TGTGCCAGTAGTATAGCGGGCACAGATACGCAGTATTTT. Amino acids: CASSIAGTDTQYF. The rearrangement uses TRBV19 and TRBJ2-3; D gene uncertain. The V end lost 1 base, the J end lost 1 base, and 3 bases lay between the germline ends. This CDR3 contains 13 residues. Germline-derived CDR1 and CDR2 are LNHDA and SQIVND (reference sequence).